This TCR beta chain was sequenced for a study of blood T cell repertoires in COVID-19. Study information: The analysed material was cDNA or gDNA that came from T cells, B-cell-depleted T cells, or PBMCs.

Sequenced by immunoSEQ multiplex PCR; TCRdb stores in-frame clones only, minus some. The table shows over 50,000 clones, with 80% to 90% occurring only once. The CDR3 spans 19 residues. The germline V gene has CDR1 SGHTA and CDR2 FQGTGA. Trimming removed 0 bases from V and 4 bases from J, with 21 bases in between. Participants were aged roughly 18 to 89 years from around 26 US areas. This sequence joins TRBV7-3 and TRBJ2-2; D might be TRBD2 (6 bases). The TCR was taken from a woman aged 40-49 years with acute COVID-19. Sequenced sample: PBMCs or T cells enriched from blood (not recorded which). This chain's CDR3 is CASSLTLMVSGLPTGELFF. The CDR3 coding sequence is TGTGCCAGCAGCTTAACGTTAATGGTATCGGGACTCCCCACCGGGGAGCTGTTTTTT.